The rows below give T cell receptor beta chains drawn from one sample of a study of T cells after yellow fever vaccination. TCRdb reprocessed the 5' RACE reads via MiXCR and lists one record per CDR3 protein. The data show some 120,000 distinct CDR3 sequences, over 12% seen once. Sequences were derived from CD8+ T cells sorted from PBMCs, sampled 5 days after the yellow fever booster vaccination. These TCRs come from a man younger than 35 who received the YFV17D yellow fever vaccine. The CDR3 runs from the conserved cysteine through the conserved F or W. Fields, in order: clone size, V gene, D gene, J gene, CDR3 protein, CDR3 DNA. The D gene is left open where the match is weak. Part of the rows lack a size; the others show once, few, many or a class for expanded clones.

clone size: few; V gene: TRBV28; D gene: .; J gene: TRBJ1-1; CDR3 protein: CASRSGQRKYTEAFF; CDR3 DNA: TGTGCCAGCAGGTCGGGACAAAGGAAGTACACTGAAGCTTTCTTT
clone size: .; V gene: TRBV9; D gene: TRBD1; J gene: TRBJ2-3; CDR3 protein: CASSVVTGRRDRVIPDTQYF; CDR3 DNA: TGTGCCAGCAGCGTAGTAACGGGGCGCCGGGACAGGGTAATCCCAGATACGCAGTATTTT
clone size: many; V gene: TRBV7-9; D gene: .; J gene: TRBJ2-3; CDR3 protein: CASHRDQYTDTQYF; CDR3 DNA: TGTGCCAGCCACCGGGACCAATACACAGATACGCAGTATTTT
clone size: .; V gene: TRBV12-3/TRBV12-4; D gene: .; J gene: TRBJ2-1; CDR3 protein: CASSLFGEQFF; CDR3 DNA: TGTGCCAGCAGTTTATTTGGTGAGCAGTTCTTC
clone size: .; V gene: TRBV6-5; D gene: .; J gene: TRBJ2-4; CDR3 protein: CASSPGSARDIQYF; CDR3 DNA: TGTGCCAGCAGTCCCGGGTCGGCTAGGGACATTCAGTACTTC
clone size: few; V gene: TRBV27; D gene: .; J gene: TRBJ2-2; CDR3 protein: CASSLLGGTGELFF; CDR3 DNA: TGTGCCAGCAGTTTACTTGGGGGCACCGGGGAGCTGTTTTTT
clone size: .; V gene: TRBV7-9; D gene: TRBD2; J gene: TRBJ2-1; CDR3 protein: CASSSWTSGGAGDEQFF; CDR3 DNA: TGTGCCAGCAGCTCCTGGACTAGCGGGGGGGCCGGGGATGAGCAGTTCTTC
clone size: many; V gene: TRBV11-1; D gene: .; J gene: TRBJ2-3; CDR3 protein: CASSLVVVGSTDTQYF; CDR3 DNA: TGTGCCAGCAGCTTAGTGGTAGTCGGGTCGACAGATACGCAGTATTTT
clone size: once; V gene: TRBV12-5; D gene: .; J gene: TRBJ1-1; CDR3 protein: CASGEGITEAFF; CDR3 DNA: TGTGCTAGTGGGGAAGGGATCACTGAAGCTTTCTTT
clone size: few; V gene: TRBV7-2; D gene: .; J gene: TRBJ2-2; CDR3 protein: CASSLEYGELFF; CDR3 DNA: TGTGCCAGCTCCCTGGAGTACGGGGAGCTGTTTTTT
clone size: few; V gene: TRBV7-9; D gene: .; J gene: TRBJ1-1; CDR3 protein: CASSFENTEAFF; CDR3 DNA: TGTGCCAGCAGCTTCGAGAACACTGAAGCTTTCTTT
clone size: few; V gene: TRBV12-3/TRBV12-4; D gene: .; J gene: TRBJ1-2; CDR3 protein: CASTQGQWGGYTF; CDR3 DNA: TGTGCCAGCACCCAGGGTCAGTGGGGTGGCTACACCTTC
clone size: .; V gene: TRBV19; D gene: .; J gene: TRBJ2-7; CDR3 protein: CASSIGGSYEQYF; CDR3 DNA: TGTGCCAGTAGTATAGGGGGGAGCTACGAGCAGTACTTC
clone size: many; V gene: TRBV4-3; D gene: .; J gene: TRBJ2-5; CDR3 protein: CASSQEAYRRETQYF; CDR3 DNA: TGCGCCAGCAGCCAAGAGGCCTACCGACGAGAGACCCAGTACTTC
clone size: many; V gene: TRBV25-1; D gene: .; J gene: TRBJ2-7; CDR3 protein: CAVSSGALSF; CDR3 DNA: TGTGCCGTCTCGTCAGGGGCCTTGTCCTTC
clone size: many; V gene: TRBV10-3; D gene: .; J gene: TRBJ2-1; CDR3 protein: CATGAYNEQFF; CDR3 DNA: TGTGCCACCGGGGCCTACAATGAGCAGTTCTTC
clone size: many; V gene: TRBV2; D gene: .; J gene: TRBJ2-5; CDR3 protein: CASTREETQYF; CDR3 DNA: TGTGCCAGCACTAGGGAAGAGACCCAGTACTTC
clone size: few; V gene: TRBV6-5; D gene: .; J gene: TRBJ2-7; CDR3 protein: CASSYYGGRMYEQYF; CDR3 DNA: TGTGCCAGCAGTTACTACGGGGGGCGAATGTACGAGCAGTACTTC
clone size: .; V gene: TRBV11-2; D gene: .; J gene: TRBJ1-1; CDR3 protein: CASSLDSGGLMNTEAFF; CDR3 DNA: TGTGCCAGCAGCTTAGATTCCGGGGGGCTGATGAACACTGAAGCTTTCTTT
clone size: few; V gene: TRBV6-1; D gene: TRBD1; J gene: TRBJ2-1; CDR3 protein: CASSERGPINEQFF; CDR3 DNA: TGTGCCAGCAGTGAAAGGGGGCCCATCAATGAGCAGTTCTTC
clone size: few; V gene: TRBV10-3; D gene: .; J gene: TRBJ2-1; CDR3 protein: CAIGGEQFF; CDR3 DNA: TGTGCCATCGGGGGTGAGCAGTTCTTC
clone size: few; V gene: TRBV4-1; D gene: TRBD2; J gene: TRBJ2-1; CDR3 protein: CASSQVGAGGRIYNEQFF; CDR3 DNA: TGCGCCAGCAGCCAAGTCGGGGCGGGGGGGCGGATTTACAATGAGCAGTTCTTC
clone size: many; V gene: TRBV5-6; D gene: TRBD2; J gene: TRBJ2-3; CDR3 protein: CASSPSGGIDTQYF; CDR3 DNA: TGTGCCAGCAGCCCCTCCGGGGGGATAGATACGCAGTATTTT
clone size: .; V gene: TRBV20-1; D gene: .; J gene: TRBJ1-2; CDR3 protein: CSARDRHFYGYTF; CDR3 DNA: TGCAGTGCTAGAGATAGGCACTTCTATGGCTACACCTTC
clone size: many; V gene: TRBV4-2; D gene: TRBD1; J gene: TRBJ1-5; CDR3 protein: CASSQDRGTGNQPQHF; CDR3 DNA: TGTGCCAGCAGCCAGGACAGGGGTACGGGCAATCAGCCCCAGCATTTT
clone size: .; V gene: TRBV20-1; D gene: .; J gene: TRBJ2-7; CDR3 protein: CSARAGGYEQYF; CDR3 DNA: TGCAGTGCTAGAGCAGGGGGGTACGAGCAGTACTTC
clone size: few; V gene: TRBV27; D gene: TRBD1; J gene: TRBJ2-1; CDR3 protein: CASSLSPWTGGHEQFF; CDR3 DNA: TGTGCCAGCAGTTTATCCCCCTGGACAGGGGGCCATGAGCAGTTCTTC
clone size: .; V gene: TRBV30; D gene: TRBD1; J gene: TRBJ2-5; CDR3 protein: CAWSTGTGMETQYF; CDR3 DNA: TGTGCCTGGAGTACCGGGACAGGGATGGAGACCCAGTACTTC
clone size: few; V gene: TRBV5-6; D gene: TRBD1; J gene: TRBJ1-1; CDR3 protein: CASSWDRFNTEAFF; CDR3 DNA: TGTGCCAGCAGCTGGGACAGGTTCAACACTGAAGCTTTCTTT
clone size: .; V gene: TRBV6-5; D gene: TRBD1; J gene: TRBJ2-2; CDR3 protein: CASSYSSQGTGELFF; CDR3 DNA: TGTGCCAGCAGTTACTCTTCACAGGGGACCGGGGAGCTGTTTTTT
clone size: few; V gene: TRBV19; D gene: .; J gene: TRBJ2-2; CDR3 protein: CASSTPQNTGELFF; CDR3 DNA: TGTGCCAGTAGTACCCCGCAAAACACCGGGGAGCTGTTTTTT
clone size: few; V gene: TRBV7-9; D gene: TRBD1; J gene: TRBJ2-6; CDR3 protein: CASQGAPSSGANVLTF; CDR3 DNA: TGTGCCAGCCAGGGGGCCCCCAGCTCTGGGGCCAACGTCCTGACTTTC
clone size: .; V gene: TRBV19; D gene: TRBD2; J gene: TRBJ2-1; CDR3 protein: CASSMASGGNEQFF; CDR3 DNA: TGTGCCAGTAGTATGGCTAGCGGGGGGAATGAGCAGTTCTTC
clone size: few; V gene: TRBV7-2; D gene: .; J gene: TRBJ2-1; CDR3 protein: CASSLNPPILSSDNEQFF; CDR3 DNA: TGTGCCAGCAGCTTAAATCCCCCAATCCTCAGCTCTGACAATGAGCAGTTCTTC
clone size: .; V gene: TRBV6-5; D gene: TRBD1; J gene: TRBJ2-6; CDR3 protein: CASSYLSRTGEESGANVLTF; CDR3 DNA: TGTGCCAGCAGTTATCTTAGTAGGACAGGGGAGGAGTCTGGGGCCAACGTCCTGACTTTC
clone size: .; V gene: TRBV5-1; D gene: .; J gene: TRBJ2-3; CDR3 protein: CASSLGNRGFTTDTQYF; CDR3 DNA: TGCGCCAGCAGCTTGGGGAATAGGGGCTTTACCACAGATACGCAGTATTTT
clone size: few; V gene: TRBV19; D gene: TRBD1; J gene: TRBJ2-2; CDR3 protein: CASSIRTGWMPGELFF; CDR3 DNA: TGTGCCAGTAGTATCAGGACAGGGTGGATGCCCGGGGAGCTGTTTTTT
clone size: few; V gene: TRBV28; D gene: .; J gene: TRBJ2-3; CDR3 protein: CASSLGQTTDTQYF; CDR3 DNA: TGTGCCAGCAGTTTAGGGCAGACCACAGATACGCAGTATTTT
clone size: few; V gene: TRBV19; D gene: .; J gene: TRBJ2-1; CDR3 protein: CASTQYNEQFF; CDR3 DNA: TGTGCCAGTACCCAATACAATGAGCAGTTCTTC
clone size: few; V gene: TRBV5-1; D gene: TRBD1; J gene: TRBJ1-1; CDR3 protein: CASSLTPSGTEGPGTEAFF; CDR3 DNA: TGCGCCAGCAGCTTAACACCCTCCGGGACAGAAGGCCCCGGGACTGAAGCTTTCTTT
clone size: .; V gene: TRBV27; D gene: TRBD1; J gene: TRBJ2-3; CDR3 protein: CASSNHDRDSSDTQYF; CDR3 DNA: TGTGCCAGCAGTAATCACGACAGGGATAGTTCAGATACGCAGTATTTT
clone size: few; V gene: TRBV7-9; D gene: .; J gene: TRBJ1-1; CDR3 protein: CASSRGGSNTEAFF; CDR3 DNA: TGTGCCAGCAGCCGGGGGGGATCGAACACTGAAGCTTTCTTT
clone size: few; V gene: TRBV6-1; D gene: TRBD1; J gene: TRBJ2-2; CDR3 protein: CASSEARDRAGPGELFF; CDR3 DNA: TGTGCCAGCAGTGAAGCCAGGGACAGGGCGGGACCCGGGGAGCTGTTTTTT
clone size: .; V gene: TRBV20-1; D gene: .; J gene: TRBJ2-4; CDR3 protein: CSAIKLAKNIQYF; CDR3 DNA: TGCAGTGCCATAAAATTAGCCAAAAACATTCAGTACTTC
clone size: .; V gene: TRBV27; D gene: .; J gene: TRBJ2-3; CDR3 protein: CASSGMWSSTNTDTQYF; CDR3 DNA: TGTGCCAGCAGTGGCATGTGGTCCTCGACCAACACAGATACGCAGTATTTT
clone size: many; V gene: TRBV7-8; D gene: TRBD1; J gene: TRBJ1-1; CDR3 protein: CASSLGLVGDRGRLGAFF; CDR3 DNA: TGTGCCAGCAGCCTCGGGTTGGTTGGGGACAGGGGTAGATTGGGAGCTTTCTTT
clone size: few; V gene: TRBV10-3; D gene: TRBD1; J gene: TRBJ2-3; CDR3 protein: CAIRTGTGDADTQYF; CDR3 DNA: TGTGCCATCAGAACCGGGACAGGGGACGCAGATACGCAGTATTTT
clone size: .; V gene: TRBV5-1; D gene: .; J gene: TRBJ2-1; CDR3 protein: CASSSNGHSYNEQFF; CDR3 DNA: TGCGCCAGCAGCTCGAATGGACACTCGTACAATGAGCAGTTCTTC
clone size: .; V gene: TRBV7-9; D gene: .; J gene: TRBJ1-5; CDR3 protein: CACSKGMVSNQPQHF; CDR3 DNA: TGTGCCTGCAGCAAAGGGATGGTTAGCAATCAGCCCCAGCATTTT
clone size: .; V gene: TRBV4-2; D gene: .; J gene: TRBJ2-2; CDR3 protein: CASESASYHTGELFF; CDR3 DNA: TGTGCCAGCGAGTCGGCTAGCTACCACACCGGGGAGCTGTTTTTT
clone size: few; V gene: TRBV7-2; D gene: TRBD2; J gene: TRBJ2-1; CDR3 protein: CASSELTSGRDNEQFF; CDR3 DNA: TGTGCCAGCAGCGAATTGACTAGCGGGAGAGACAATGAGCAGTTCTTC
clone size: few; V gene: TRBV7-7; D gene: .; J gene: TRBJ2-2; CDR3 protein: CASSTRDAGGGELFF; CDR3 DNA: TGTGCCAGCAGTACCCGGGACGCCGGGGGAGGGGAGCTGTTTTTT
clone size: few; V gene: TRBV7-6; D gene: .; J gene: TRBJ2-2; CDR3 protein: CASTPFQGGGTGELFF; CDR3 DNA: TGTGCCAGCACCCCATTTCAGGGCGGCGGGACCGGGGAGCTGTTTTTT
clone size: many; V gene: TRBV12-3/TRBV12-4; D gene: .; J gene: TRBJ2-4; CDR3 protein: CASSSTDRRNIQYF; CDR3 DNA: TGTGCCAGCAGTTCCACCGATCGTAGGAACATTCAGTACTTC